The rows below give T cell receptor beta chains drawn from one sample of a study of CD8 T cells in ankylosing spondylitis. TCRdb ran MiXCR on the 5' RACE reads and lists one entry per CDR3 protein. The top ten clones hold around 30% of a sample with 250,000 or so distinct CDR3 sequences, more than 15% of them seen once. Sequencing was done on a sample of blood, either unsorted or a sorted T cell fraction (not recorded which). These receptors all stem from a male donor with ankylosing spondylitis or in good health (not recorded which). CDR3s include the opening cysteine and the closing phenylalanine or tryptophan. For some rows the clone size is stated as once, few or many, or as a class when expanded; others skip it.

size	length	V	CDR3
many	16	TRBV4-1	CASSQDRTSGYNEQFF
few	14	TRBV27	CASGGPGLEETQYF
few	13	TRBV12-3/TRBV12-4	CASSEAGVYEQYF
many	15	TRBV12-3/TRBV12-4	CASSLGPSGRAEQYF
few	15	TRBV12-3/TRBV12-4	CASSLGRGVPYEQYF
few	15	TRBV29-1	CSVAGGERSSYEQYF
many	15	TRBV20-1	CSARDLQGGTGELFF
many	11	TRBV29-1	CSVEGLETQYF
.	16	TRBV4-1	CASSHTSGLTYNEQFF
.	14	TRBV4-1	CASSPGGGNTEAFF
few	16	TRBV7-6	CASSVPAGTVSYEQYF
few	15	TRBV28	CASSLETWGANVLTF
.	15	TRBV4-1	CASSVTTGTVEPQHF
.	14	TRBV9	CASSVETGNTEAFF
.	14	TRBV7-8	CASSPSTSRYEQYF
few	15	TRBV13	CASSVREISYNEQFF
.	15	TRBV27	CASSSLAYTKETQYF
few	13	TRBV6-1	CASSDWDTYEQYF
.	16	TRBV11-2	CASSLVVGGGGNEQFF
few	18	TRBV4-3	CASSPGLAGVSSYNEQFF
few	14	TRBV29-1	CSVGGVPNTGELFF
many	15	TRBV5-1	CASSLGTSGYNEQFF
few	14	TRBV6-1	CASTKSLGNQPQHF
.	16	TRBV4-3	CASSQDWRGLEETQYF
.	19	TRBV5-6	CASSSPGLAGVGQQETQYF
many	14	TRBV14	CASSQVGRAYEQYF
many	15	TRBV27	CASSALLDLTDTQYF
few	13	TRBV7-9	CASSSFGTDEAFF
few	15	TRBV4-1	CASSQEAGGYNEQFF
.	13	TRBV28	CASSPQGRETQYF
.	17	TRBV5-1	CASSLYSFGPLNTEAFF
.	16	TRBV13	CASSRGTGEMVYGYTF